This T cell receptor (beta chain) originates from a study of T-cell memory formation after mild COVID-19. Notes on the study in general: The study found contracting CD4+ clones mainly in CM and EM and contracting CD8+ clones in EMRA.

Details on this clonotype: Antigen specificity is unknown.

5'RACE with constant-segment primers built TCRalpha and TCRbeta cDNA libraries with UMIs. TCRdb analysed the 5' RACE reads with MiXCR anew, one entry per CDR3 protein. This sample has approximately 300,000 distinct CDR3 sequences, with about a sixth found just once. The V end was cut by 6 bases, the J end by 0 bases, with 9 bases between. The germline CDR1 and CDR2 sequences are LGHDT and YNNKEL (reference sequence). The CDR3 runs 14 residues. The chain joins TRBV3-1 to TRBJ1-3, with D possibly being TRBD1 (6 bases). The sequencing sample was made of PBMCs or a T cell subset sorted from them (not recorded which). This sequence originates from a man aged 18 to 29 who had mild COVID-19 (a few samples of this study predate the infection). Cell type and time point are not known. The CDR3 loop is CASRSTGSGNTIYF. CDR3 DNA: TGTGCCAGCAGATCGACAGGCTCTGGAAACACCATATATTTT.